This T cell receptor beta chain was recorded in a study of control samples from healthy donors and cancer patients. Here immunoSEQ multiplex PCR was the method, and the copy in TCRdb shows in-frame clones only, minus some. The sample contains more than 70,000 clones, over 85% of which appear only once. In germline, CDR1 is SGHDT, CDR2 YYEEEE. The germline V and J ends were trimmed by 1 base and 7 bases, with 12 bases remaining between them. This CDR3 contains 15 residues. This sequence joins TRBV5-6 and TRBJ1-6, with D perhaps matching TRBD1 (5 bases). Sequenced material: PBMCs. The clonotype originates from a man aged 55 to 70 with lung cancer. CDR3 DNA: TGTGCCAGCAGCTTGAGACAGCTGCAGAATTCACCCCTCCACTTT. Encoded protein: CASSLRQLQNSPLHF. The entire variable domain, with the rest obtained from reference TRBV5-6 and TRBJ1-6, is as follows: DAGVTQSPTHLIKTRGQQVTLRCSPKSGHDTVSWYQQALGQGPQFIFQYYEEEERQRGNFPDRFSGHQFPNYSSELNVNALLLGDSALYLCASSLRQLQNSPLHFGNGTRLTVT.